The TCR beta chain described here comes from a study of identifying expanded T cells in peripheral blood (dated by TCRdb to about 2019). Looking at the study overall: Four technical replicates, made by sequencing separate aliquots from the same pool of genomic DNA, were compared pairwise.

The germline V gene gives CDR1 as MGHDK and CDR2 as SYGVNS. Trimming takes 8 bases from V and 5 bases from J, and the germline ends sit 18 bases apart. From the cysteine up to the phenylalanine, the CDR3 has a length of 14 residues. Kept here is only the CDR3 DNA, which spans 42 bases and is read in frame from base 1. The immunoSEQ Assay, which relies on bias-controlled multiplex PCR amplification of genomic DNA, was used to profile TCRbeta CDR3 regions. The study's processing was this. To quantify the absolute abundance of each unique TCRbeta CDR3 region, the sequences were collapsed and filtered. Differential abundance was assessed using a binomial (Fisher-equivalent) model and a beta-binomial model in which time-dependent variance fitted from healthy donors was added. Any clone with fewer than 5 combined templates was excluded, and a clone was called differentially abundant if its Benjamini-Hochberg FDR was below 0.01. Using the form v = (b*log(k)+a)^2, the beta-binomial variance was modeled as a function of the total template count across the two samples. TCRdb retrieved this table from immuneACCESS and kept in-frame rearrangements only. Not all clones are present; in checked studies, unresolved V genes account for under half, and no reason is known for the remainder. That table supplies the V and J calls and clone size; D and trimming were determined from the DNA. This sample comprises around 100,000 clones, around nine tenths of them detected only once. The ten largest clones capture 5.5% to 6.5% of the sample.

Concerning this clone: This receptor's antigen is unknown. Base qualities were left out, and no much larger clone turns up one base away.

Broad study findings and their caveats: Both the number of clones called differentially abundant and the false-positive rate were significantly reduced by the beta-binomial model across all healthy-donor time intervals. The authors expected that over much longer intervals, such as months to years, biological variance in healthy repertoires might increase even further. In all healthy donors, the variance in clone template counts between samples taken two weeks apart rose significantly as total template count increased. The binomial model flagged approximately 1.3 differentially abundant clones between technical replicates but about 16.4 over approximately 2 weeks and 19 over four weeks.

No immune events, such as infections, were documented for the healthy donors during the collection period. Blood repertoires from healthy donors were used as a training cohort for calibrating time-dependent variance in a beta-binomial model of differential abundance of T-cell clones. There were around ten healthy donors in the training cohort, of whom 3 were female and 7 were male. On average the donors were about 45 years old, and their ages spanned 29 to 64 years. Obtained from a commercial supplier, whole blood was collected from each healthy donor at three time points set around 14 days apart. For immunosequencing, genomic DNA was extracted from whole blood that had not been sorted.

Sequenced sample: blood. Here the chain combines TRBV25-1 and TRBJ1-1; too little of a D gene remains to name it. This sequence originates from a person aged 18-70 years in good health. The bases are TGTGCCAGCTCTTATGAGCGGGATTCGACTGAAGCTTTCTTT. This gives the protein CASSYERDSTEAFF. The CDR3, completed at both ends by the reference TRBV25-1 and TRBJ1-1 genes, gives the full variable domain EADIYQTPRYLVIGTGKKITLECSQTMGHDKMYWYQQDPGMELHLIHYSYGVNSTEKGDLSSESTVSRIRTEHFPLTLESARPSHTSQYLCASSYERDSTEAFFGQGTRLTVV.